These 8 T cell receptor beta chains came from one sample sequenced in a study of blood T cell repertoires in COVID-19 (TCRdb year 2020). Library prep was done by the immunoSEQ multiplex PCR assay. The source is immuneACCESS, and TCRdb retained only in-frame sequences with V and J called. Part of the clones is not carried over; for the studies checked, unresolved V genes explain less than half of this, and the remainder is unexplained. This sample gives around 190,000 clones in total; approximately 80% of them show up just once. The ten largest account for approximately 8.6% of the sample. Sequencing was done on a sample of peripheral blood. The origin of the receptors is a woman between 50 and 59 years old with active or convalescent COVID-19.

This clone showed up just once. J is TRBJ1-3 and V is TRBV28; a possible D gene is TRBD1 (5 bases). Trimming pared 4 bases from V and 7 bases from J, leaving 11 bases between. Looked up from germline, CDR1 is MDHEN and CDR2 is SYDVKM. The CDR3 has 13 amino acids. The CDR3 bases are TGTGCCAGCAGTTCTGGCCCAGGGAACACCATATATTTT. It encodes CASSSGPGNTIYF. The full variable domain, its missing parts supplied by reference TRBV28 and TRBJ1-3, is DVKVTQSSRYLVKRTGEKVFLECVQDMDHENMFWYRQDPGLGLRLIYFSYDVKMKEKGDIPEGYSVSREKKERFSLILESASTNQTSMYLCASSSGPGNTIYFGEGSWLTVV.

The rearrangement joins TRBV28 to TRBJ1-5; D may be TRBD1 (5 bases). V was trimmed by 9 bases and J by 3 bases, leaving 9 bases between them. This CDR3 spans 12 amino acids. The germline gives CDR1 MDHEN, CDR2 SYDVKM. Here the CDR3 DNA reads TGTGCCAGTCGACAGCCCAATCAGCCCCAGCATTTT. Amino acids: CASRQPNQPQHF.

V gene TRBV7-8 combines with J gene TRBJ1-1; possibly TRBD1 for D (5 bases). Germline loops: CDR1 SGHVS, CDR2 FQNEAQ. The CDR3 has 14 amino acids. The V gene lost 2 bases and the J gene lost 5 bases, with 12 bases spanning the gap. In DNA, the CDR3 is TGTGCCAGCAGCTTATGGTCCGGGGGGACTGAAGCTTTCTTT. Translated: CASSLWSGGTEAFF.

This chain joins TRBV7-9 and TRBJ1-3; perhaps TRBD1 as D (5 bases). Trimming stripped 1 base from V and 2 bases from J, with 6 bases between. Germline CDR1 and CDR2: SEHNR and FQNEAQ (reference sequence). CDR3 length: 14 residues. The CDR3 DNA reads TGTGCCAGCAGCTTAGGGGGGGCTGGAAACACCATATATTTT. As protein: CASSLGGAGNTIYF.

A word on this clone: One end of the junction is discordant with germline, which a read error may explain. The chain carries TRBV19 and TRBJ1-2, with D possibly TRBD1 on 6 matching bases. The CDR3 totals 13 residues. Germline CDR1 is LNHDA and CDR2 is SQIVND (reference sequence). The CDR3 protein is CASSFTRQDRHLF. The CDR3 nucleotides read TGTGCCAGTAGTTTCACCCGCCAGGACAGACATCTCTTC.

J is TRBJ1-4 and V is TRBV14; 7 bases are a match to TRBD1. The CDR3 runs 14 residues. V was pared by 5 bases and J by 7 bases, with 7 bases of the junction left unmatched. The germline gives CDR1 SGHDN, CDR2 FVKESK. This chain's CDR3 is CASSVRGSIEKLFF. In DNA form, the CDR3 reads TGTGCCAGCAGCGTCAGGGGGTCGATTGAAAAACTGTTTTTT.

The gene calls are TRBV25-1 and TRBJ1-1; no reliable D call. V dropped 4 bases and J dropped 1 base, with 7 bases sitting between them. The CDR3 loop spans 13 amino acids. Germline values: CDR1 MGHDK, CDR2 SYGVNS. CDR3 protein: CASSAERNTEAFF. The CDR3 DNA reads as TGTGCCAGCAGTGCCGAGAGGAACACTGAAGCTTTCTTT.

A single count supports this clone. The chain employs TRBV9 and TRBJ1-1; TRBD1 is a possible D gene (6 bases). Germline CDR1 reads SGDLS; CDR2 reads YYNGEE. Trimming left V 4 bases short and J 5 bases short, with 12 bases between. The CDR3 is made up of 13 amino acids. In DNA, the CDR3 is TGTGCCAGCAGCACCCACAGGGAAACTGAAGCTTTCTTT. It is translated as CASSTHRETEAFF.